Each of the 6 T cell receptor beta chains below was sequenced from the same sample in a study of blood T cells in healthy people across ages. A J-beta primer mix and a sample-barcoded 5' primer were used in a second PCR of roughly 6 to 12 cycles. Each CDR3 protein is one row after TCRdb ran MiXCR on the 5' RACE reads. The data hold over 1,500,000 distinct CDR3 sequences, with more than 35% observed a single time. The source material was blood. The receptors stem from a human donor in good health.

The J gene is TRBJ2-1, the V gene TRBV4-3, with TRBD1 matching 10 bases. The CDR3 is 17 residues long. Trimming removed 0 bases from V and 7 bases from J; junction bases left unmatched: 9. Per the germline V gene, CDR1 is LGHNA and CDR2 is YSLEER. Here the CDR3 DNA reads TGCGCCAGCAGCCAAGATCTCGGGACAGGGGATGGAAATGAGCAGTTCTTC. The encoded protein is CASSQDLGTGDGNEQFF.

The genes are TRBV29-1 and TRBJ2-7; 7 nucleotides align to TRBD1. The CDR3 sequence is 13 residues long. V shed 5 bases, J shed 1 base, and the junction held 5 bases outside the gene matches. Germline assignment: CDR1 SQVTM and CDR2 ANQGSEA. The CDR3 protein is CSVSRGLSYEQYF. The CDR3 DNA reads TGCAGCGTTTCGAGGGGGCTATCCTACGAGCAGTACTTC.

CDR3 nucleotide sequence: TGTGCCAGCAGTTACTCGGGGGCGGGGCCCTATTATGGCTACACCTTC. Protein sequence: CASSYSGAGPYYGYTF. This chain connects TRBV6-6 to TRBJ1-2, with a possible D match to TRBD1 (6 bases). Trimming took 0 bases from V and 5 from J, leaving 16 bases between them. This CDR3 spans 16 amino acids. CDR1 MNHNY and CDR2 SVGAGI come from the germline V gene (reference sequence).

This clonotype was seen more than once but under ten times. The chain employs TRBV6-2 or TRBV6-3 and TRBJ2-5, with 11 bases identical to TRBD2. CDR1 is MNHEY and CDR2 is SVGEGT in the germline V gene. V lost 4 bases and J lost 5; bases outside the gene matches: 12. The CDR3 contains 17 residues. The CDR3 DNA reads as TGTGCCAGCAGTTTTGGACTAGCGGGCCAATCTCGGGAGACCCAGTACTTC. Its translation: CASSFGLAGQSRETQYF.

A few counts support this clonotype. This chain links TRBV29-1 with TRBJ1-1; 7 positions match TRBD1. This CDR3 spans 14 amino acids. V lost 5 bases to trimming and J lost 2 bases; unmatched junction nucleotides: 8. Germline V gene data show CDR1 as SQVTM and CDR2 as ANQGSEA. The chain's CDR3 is CSVSQGGGNTEAFF. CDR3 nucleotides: TGCAGCGTTTCTCAGGGGGGCGGAAACACTGAAGCTTTCTTT.

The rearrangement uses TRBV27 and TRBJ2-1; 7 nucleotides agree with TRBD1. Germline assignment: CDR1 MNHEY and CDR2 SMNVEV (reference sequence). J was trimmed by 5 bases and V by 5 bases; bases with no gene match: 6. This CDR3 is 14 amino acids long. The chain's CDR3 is CASSNRQGNNEQFF. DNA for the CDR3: TGTGCCAGCAGTAACCGACAGGGAAACAATGAGCAGTTCTTC.